This passage covers 22 T cell receptor beta chains from one sample sequenced in a study of T cell responses to AZD1222 COVID-19 vaccine (dated by TCRdb to the early 2020s). Receptor amplification or capture employed the immunoSEQ multiplex PCR assay. TCRdb stores this immuneACCESS table with in-frame sequences only. Part of the clones is absent; in the studies checked, under half of the shortfall reflects unresolved V genes, and no reason is known for the rest. A total of approximately 180,000 clones appear in this sample, roughly 87% of them only once. The ten largest clones capture less than 3% of the sample. The label giving this sample's time point can be read as: baseline before first vaccination. This material consisted of peripheral blood, taken on day 0 of AZD1222 vaccination. Receptors originate from an adult in good health.

The gene calls are TRBV2 and TRBJ2-5; D perhaps matches TRBD2 (5 bases). This CDR3 comprises 14 residues. Trimming left V 4 bases short and J 1 base short, with 10 bases between. Germline values: CDR1 SNHLY, CDR2 FYNNEI. As DNA, the CDR3 is TGTGCCAGCAGTGGCCAACGGGGCCAAGAGACCCAGTACTTC. Protein: CASSGQRGQETQYF.

The CDR3 coding sequence is TGTGCCAGCAGCGTAGGCTGGGGGGACGAGCAGTACTTC. It yields the protein CASSVGWGDEQYF. The chain uses TRBV9 and TRBJ2-7, with a possible D match to TRBD2 (6 bases). Trimming pared 0 bases from V and 5 bases from J, leaving 9 bases between. The CDR3 sequence is 13 residues long. CDR1 SGDLS and CDR2 YYNGEE come from the germline V gene.

This sequence joins TRBV29-1 and TRBJ2-1; 8 bases map to TRBD2. Trimming cost V 7 bases and J 7 bases; bases outside gene matches: 12. The CDR3 covers 14 residues. Per germline, CDR1 SQVTM and CDR2 ANQGSEA. CDR3 nucleotides: TGCAGCGGCCGAGCGGGAGACGCTGTGAATGAGCAGTTCTTC. This codes for CSGRAGDAVNEQFF.

The V gene is TRBV9, the J gene TRBJ2-1; TRBD2 aligns across 11 bases. V was clipped by 0 bases and J by 0 bases; unmatched bases: 8. Germline lookup yields CDR1 SGDLS and CDR2 YYNGEE. The CDR3 spans 19 residues. The CDR3 loop is CASSVEVGLAESSYNEQFF. The CDR3 DNA reads TGTGCCAGCAGCGTAGAAGTGGGACTAGCGGAAAGCTCCTACAATGAGCAGTTCTTC.

This sequence joins TRBV19 and TRBJ1-3; 7 bases match TRBD1. The CDR3 has 15 residues. CDR1 is LNHDA, CDR2 SQIVND, per germline (reference sequence). V lost 5 bases to trimming and J lost 9 bases; unmatched junction nucleotides: 13. CDR3 loop: CASSPRTGTLGTIYF. The CDR3, as DNA: TGTGCCAGTAGTCCACGGACAGGTACCCTTGGCACCATATATTTT.

CDR3 region: CASSLRYRDQSNYGYTF. The CDR3 DNA sequence: TGTGCCAGCAGCTTAAGGTACAGGGACCAATCTAACTATGGCTACACCTTC. The chain uses TRBV7-9 and TRBJ1-2; D possibly corresponds to TRBD1 (6 bases). The germline V gene encodes CDR1 SEHNR and CDR2 FQNEAQ (reference sequence). CDR3 size: 17 residues. V was clipped by 2 bases and J by 0 bases, with 16 bases between them.

The V call is TRBV2, the J call TRBJ1-1, with D uncertain. The germline CDR1 and CDR2 sequences are SNHLY and FYNNEI. This CDR3 contains 13 residues. V was pared by 1 base and J by 3 bases, with 6 bases between. The CDR3 DNA sequence: TGTGCCAGCAGTGAAGGGTCCTACACTGAAGCTTTCTTT. It codes for CASSEGSYTEAFF.

V is TRBV19 and J is TRBJ1-2; D may be TRBD1 (6 bases). From germline, CDR1 is LNHDA and CDR2 SQIVND (reference sequence). CDR3 length: 13 residues. Trimming stripped 4 bases from V and 4 bases from J, with 10 bases between. The CDR3 nucleotides are TGTGCCAGTAGTACGACAGGATTCTATGGCTACACCTTC. Translated: CASSTTGFYGYTF.

The V and J genes are TRBV21-1 and TRBJ2-7; the D segment call TRBD2 is taken from the table without a DNA check. TRBV21-1 corresponds to a pseudogene. The CDR3 spans 15 residues. CDR3 protein: CASGESGTPGYEQYF. The DNA for the CDR3 is TGTGCCAGCGGTGAATCGGGTACCCCGGGCTACGAGCAGTACTTC.

This chain joins TRBV6-2 or TRBV6-3 and TRBJ2-7; 8 nucleotides align to TRBD2. Germline V CDR1 and CDR2: MNHEY, SVGEGT. CDR3 length: 15 residues. Unmatched junction bases numbered 5, after V lost 4 bases and J lost 0 bases. The CDR3 loop is CASSSGLALSYEQYF. Written as DNA, the CDR3 is TGTGCCAGCAGTTCTGGACTAGCACTCTCCTACGAGCAGTACTTC.

This clone was found once. The chain combines TRBV10-2 with TRBJ1-2, with D hard to call. Trimming took 7 bases from V and 8 from J, leaving 14 bases between them. The germline V gene encodes CDR1 WSHSY and CDR2 SAAADI. The CDR3 consists of 12 residues. The CDR3 here is CASTGLSGGYTF. In nucleotides, the CDR3 is TGCGCCAGCACGGGGTTGTCGGGAGGCTACACCTTC.

This clone was counted only a few times. This chain uses TRBV9 with TRBJ2-6; D gene ambiguous. The V end was cut by 4 bases, the J end by 0 bases, with 5 bases between. The CDR3 consists of 14 residues. Germline V gene lookup returns CDR1 SGDLS and CDR2 YYNGEE. The CDR3 loop reads CASSPSSGANVLTF. For the CDR3, the DNA is TGTGCCAGCAGCCCCAGCTCTGGGGCCAACGTCCTGACTTTC.

The V call is TRBV19, the J call TRBJ1-1; no clear D gene. V gave up 3 bases and J gave up 0 bases, with 11 bases separating them. The CDR3 totals 15 residues. From germline, CDR1 is LNHDA and CDR2 SQIVND (reference sequence). The CDR3 coding sequence is TGTGCCAGTAGTATTCTGGGCAGTATGAACACTGAAGCTTTCTTT. It specifies CASSILGSMNTEAFF.

The chain is built from TRBV5-6 and TRBJ2-7; 7 bases are a match to TRBD1. Germline V CDR1 and CDR2: SGHDT, YYEEEE. The J segment lost 2 bases and the V segment lost 1 base, leaving 9 bases of the junction unmatched. This CDR3 has 16 amino acids. The CDR3 here is CASSLPDATGTYEQYF. CDR3 nucleotides: TGTGCCAGCAGCTTGCCAGACGCGACAGGGACCTACGAGCAGTACTTC. Filled out from reference TRBV5-6 and TRBJ2-7, the complete variable domain reads DAGVTQSPTHLIKTRGQQVTLRCSPKSGHDTVSWYQQALGQGPQFIFQYYEEEERQRGNFPDRFSGHQFPNYSSELNVNALLLGDSALYLCASSLPDATGTYEQYFGPGTRLTVT.

V gene TRBV7-2 combines with J gene TRBJ2-7; perhaps TRBD1 as D (6 bases). Trimming stripped 5 bases from V and 0 bases from J, with 17 bases between. The CDR3 has 16 residues. The germline V gene has CDR1 SGHTA and CDR2 FQGNSA. In DNA form, the CDR3 reads TGTGCCAGCAGCGCCCTGGGGGCGGACAGCTCCTACGAGCAGTACTTC. Protein: CASSALGADSSYEQYF.

This rearrangement joins TRBV2 to TRBJ1-2; 9 nucleotides agree with TRBD1. Germline V gene data show CDR1 as SNHLY and CDR2 as FYNNEI. With 3 bases clipped from V and 8 bases from J, the junction kept 7 bases outside the gene matches. This CDR3 has 14 amino acids. This CDR3 is CASSDRGTGWGYTF. The DNA for the CDR3 is TGTGCCAGCAGTGATCGTGGGACAGGGTGGGGCTACACCTTC.

V usage is TRBV9 and J usage is TRBJ1-2, with D tentatively TRBD1 (5 bases). V was cut by 1 base and J by 4 bases, with 14 bases left in between. Per germline, CDR1 SGDLS and CDR2 YYNGEE. This CDR3 comprises 15 residues. CDR3: CASSVPHGRAYGYTF. CDR3 coding DNA: TGTGCCAGCAGCGTACCCCACGGCAGGGCCTATGGCTACACCTTC.

The chain has TRBV18 and TRBJ2-2; 8 bases are shared with TRBD1. V was pared by 3 bases and J by 13 bases, with 4 bases of the junction left unmatched. The CDR3 loop spans 12 amino acids. Germline CDR1 KGHSH, CDR2 LQKENI. The CDR3 spells CASSPGQGGLFF. DNA for the CDR3: TGTGCCAGCTCACCTGGACAGGGTGGGCTGTTTTTT.

V is TRBV11-2 and J is TRBJ2-1, with 10 positions matching TRBD2. The CDR3 consists of 18 residues. With V trimmed by 5 bases and J by 13 bases, 23 bases remained unmatched. The V gene's germline CDR1 is SGHAT and CDR2 FQNNGV. CDR3 bases: TGTGCCAGCAGCGACCGAGCCGTGACTAGCGGGTATCCCCGAGGCCAGTTCTTC. Encoded protein: CASSDRAVTSGYPRGQFF.

The V call is TRBV10-2, the J call TRBJ1-1; no firm D call. V was pared by 8 bases and J by 5 bases, with 21 bases between. There are 15 residues in the CDR3. Germline values: CDR1 WSHSY, CDR2 SAAADI. DNA of the CDR3: TGCGCCAGCGATTTGGCCCCCCCCGGATATACTGAAGCTTTCTTT. As protein: CASDLAPPGYTEAFF.

This clone was counted once. The J gene is TRBJ2-1, the V gene TRBV24-1; 10 bases agree with TRBD1. Germline loops: CDR1 KGHDR, CDR2 SFDVKD. The V segment lost 4 bases and the J segment 8 bases; nucleotides outside the gene matches: 10. The CDR3 loop spans 16 amino acids. The CDR3 DNA sequence: TGTGCCACCAGTGACCTGCGGGGGACAGGGGCGGATGAGCAGTTCTTC. Translating gives CATSDLRGTGADEQFF.

The chain recombines TRBV29-1 with TRBJ1-2; D is perhaps TRBD1 (5 bases). CDR1 and CDR2 (germline): SQVTM, ANQGSEA. The length of the CDR3 is 14 residues. Trimming removed 4 bases at V and 1 base at J, with 13 bases between. The CDR3 loop reads CSVVGVQDNYGYTF. CDR3 DNA: TGCAGCGTTGTGGGTGTACAGGATAACTATGGCTACACCTTC.